The sequence of this TCR beta chain was determined in a study of blood T cell repertoires in COVID-19. V lost 0 bases to trimming and J lost 14 bases, with 13 bases between them. Germline lookup yields CDR1 DFQATT and CDR2 SNEGSKA (reference sequence). The CDR3 is 11 residues long. The method was immunoSEQ multiplex PCR; TCRdb's version includes in-frame clones alone and lacks a portion of them. The sample includes 9,500 to 15,000 clones, around 70% of them seen just once. This chain connects TRBV20-1 to TRBJ1-2, with no clear D. The sequencing sample was made of peripheral blood. The TCR comes from a man aged 55 to 70 with COVID-19, enrolled during active disease. The DNA of the CDR3 is TGCAGTGCTAGAGATAATACGGCTAGGACCTTC. It yields the protein CSARDNTARTF.